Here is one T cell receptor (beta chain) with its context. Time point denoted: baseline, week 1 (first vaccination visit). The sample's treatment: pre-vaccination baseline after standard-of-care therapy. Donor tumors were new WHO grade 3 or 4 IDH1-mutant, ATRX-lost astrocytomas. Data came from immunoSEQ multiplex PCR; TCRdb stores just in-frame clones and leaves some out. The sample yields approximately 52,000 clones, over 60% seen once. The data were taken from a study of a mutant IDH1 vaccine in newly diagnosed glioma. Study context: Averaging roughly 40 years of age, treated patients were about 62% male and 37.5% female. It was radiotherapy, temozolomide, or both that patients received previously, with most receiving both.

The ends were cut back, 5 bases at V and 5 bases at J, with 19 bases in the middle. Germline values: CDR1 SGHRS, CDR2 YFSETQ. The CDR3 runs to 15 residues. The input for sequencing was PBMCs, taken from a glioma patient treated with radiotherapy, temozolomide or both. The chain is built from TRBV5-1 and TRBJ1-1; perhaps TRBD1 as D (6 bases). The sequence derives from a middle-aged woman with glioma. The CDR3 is CASRKRGGPGTEAFF. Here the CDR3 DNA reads TGCGCCAGCAGAAAAAGGGGGGGGCCGGGGACTGAAGCTTTCTTT.